The rows below give T cell receptor beta chains drawn from one sample of a study of regulatory T cells in long-lasting Graves disease. TCRdb fed the multiplex PCR reads into MiXCR, producing one record per CDR3 protein. The table lists over 500,000 distinct CDR3 sequences, 15% to 20% of them singletons. These data were likewise used in another study, on T cells in Graves' hyperthyroidism and ophthalmopathy.

This specimen consisted of peripheral blood mononuclear cells (PBMCs), obtained at new diagnosis, from a patient treated with antithyroid drugs. All receptors come from a man younger than 35 with Graves disease. Both conserved end residues are part of each CDR3. D genes are given only for firm matches. Not every row has a clone size; where given, it reads once, few, many or a size class.

CDR3	DNA	V	J	size	D
CASSENREFDEKLFF	TGTGCCAGCAGTGAGAACAGGGAGTTTGATGAAAAACTGTTTTTT	TRBV25-1	TRBJ1-4	NA	NA
CASRHLTAQNIQYF	TGTGCCAGCAGACACTTAACCGCCCAAAACATTCAGTACTTC	TRBV3-1	TRBJ2-4	NA	NA
CASSPLLAGDHEQYF	TGTGCCAGCAGTCCGTTACTAGCGGGAGATCACGAGCAGTACTTC	TRBV27	TRBJ2-7	many	TRBD2
CASSQDGLAGGLPETQYF	TGTGCCAGCAGCCAAGATGGCCTAGCGGGAGGCCTGCCGGAGACCCAGTACTTC	TRBV4-2	TRBJ2-5	NA	TRBD2
CASSEISGENTEAFF	TGTGCCAGCAGTGAAATTTCGGGAGAGAACACTGAAGCTTTCTTT	TRBV2	TRBJ1-1	many	NA
CASSVAQGGGYGYTF	TGTGCCAGCAGCGTAGCGCAGGGTGGCGGCTATGGCTACACCTTC	TRBV9	TRBJ1-2	few	NA
CASSDAPGASGEQYF	TGCGCCAGCAGTGACGCACCGGGAGCTTCGGGCGAGCAGTACTTC	TRBV10-1	TRBJ2-7	many	NA
CASSYGGIGNIRYF	TGTGCCAGCAGTTACGGGGGGATTGGTAACATTCGGTACTTC	TRBV6-2/TRBV6-3	TRBJ2-4	NA	NA
CAISGSDDSYGYTF	TGTGCCATCAGTGGAAGCGATGATAGCTATGGCTACACCTTC	TRBV10-3	TRBJ1-2	few	NA
CASSYPGGRNEKLFF	TGTGCCAGCAGTTATCCAGGAGGACGTAATGAAAAACTGTTTTTT	TRBV6-2/TRBV6-3	TRBJ1-4	NA	NA
CASSLKIEQYF	TGTGCCAGCAGCTTAAAGATCGAGCAGTACTTC	TRBV7-9	TRBJ2-7	many	NA
CALGRGGSKEQYF	TGTGCCCTAGGCCGGGGGGGGTCGAAGGAGCAGTACTTC	TRBV28	TRBJ2-7	many	TRBD2
CASSLSFEQYF	TGTGCCAGCAGTTTATCCTTCGAGCAGTACTTC	TRBV28	TRBJ2-7	many	NA
CSAGQGASRGYTF	TGCAGCGCGGGACAGGGGGCCTCCCGAGGGTACACCTTC	TRBV29-1	TRBJ1-2	NA	TRBD1
CASSLAGGSLHRTNYGYTF	TGTGCCAGCAGCTTAGCAGGGGGGAGTCTTCATCGAACTAACTATGGCTACACCTTC	TRBV7-9	TRBJ1-2	NA	NA
CSVHRTLLNTEAFF	TGCAGCGTCCACAGGACACTTCTAAACACTGAAGCTTTCTTT	TRBV29-1	TRBJ1-1	few	NA
CASSPRDSQYEKLFF	TGTGCCAGCAGCCCGAGGGACAGCCAATATGAAAAACTGTTTTTT	TRBV7-8	TRBJ1-4	few	TRBD1
CASSLSVDNEQFF	TGTGCCAGCAGCCTATCGGTGGACAATGAGCAGTTCTTC	TRBV13	TRBJ2-1	many	NA
CASLDGGGSPLHF	TGTGCCAGCCTCGATGGGGGCGGATCACCCCTCCACTTT	TRBV12-3/TRBV12-4	TRBJ1-6	many	NA
CASSLGRASGTYEQYF	TGCGCCAGCAGCTTAGGTCGGGCTAGCGGCACCTACGAGCAGTACTTC	TRBV5-1	TRBJ2-7	few	TRBD2
CASSFSRGLAAYEQYF	TGTGCCAGCAGTTTCTCAAGGGGACTAGCGGCCTACGAGCAGTACTTC	TRBV28	TRBJ2-7	many	TRBD2
CASSLTSGKDYEQYF	TGTGCCAGCAGTTTAACTAGCGGAAAGGACTACGAGCAGTACTTC	TRBV27	TRBJ2-7	many	TRBD2
CASSAPGGEPQHF	TGTGCCAGCTCGGCCCCGGGGGGGGAACCCCAGCATTTT	TRBV18	TRBJ1-5	NA	NA
CASSPGQAHSQETQYF	TGTGCCAGCAGCCCGGGACAGGCCCACTCCCAAGAGACCCAGTACTTC	TRBV12-3/TRBV12-4	TRBJ2-5	many	TRBD1
CSARPRGGDEQYF	TGCAGTGCTAGACCCAGGGGGGGCGACGAGCAGTACTTC	TRBV20-1	TRBJ2-7	NA	NA
CASGTIGRYFRNTIYF	TGTGCCAGCGGCACAATTGGCAGATACTTTCGAAACACCATATATTTT	TRBV11-2	TRBJ1-3	few	NA
CSARANVQAGTGELFF	TGCAGTGCTAGAGCTAATGTACAAGCGGGAACCGGGGAGCTGTTTTTT	TRBV20-1	TRBJ2-2	few	TRBD2
CASSRIDIRFANTGELFF	TGTGCCAGCAGCCGGATAGACATACGATTCGCGAACACCGGGGAGCTGTTTTTT	TRBV14	TRBJ2-2	NA	NA
CATQDRINSPLHF	TGTGCCACTCAGGACAGAATTAATTCACCCCTCCACTTT	TRBV27	TRBJ1-6	few	NA
CASRTSGRAYNEQFF	TGTGCCAGCAGAACTAGCGGGAGGGCCTACAATGAGCAGTTCTTC	TRBV6-2/TRBV6-3	TRBJ2-1	NA	TRBD2
CASSEVGKAEAFF	TGTGCCAGCAGTGAAGTGGGGAAGGCTGAAGCTTTCTTT	TRBV2	TRBJ1-1	NA	NA
CASSPRGGSSSYNEQFF	TGTGCCAGCTCACCACGGGGCGGGAGCAGCTCCTACAATGAGCAGTTCTTC	TRBV18	TRBJ2-1	NA	TRBD2
CSALLALEGRIQYF	TGCAGTGCGTTACTGGCGTTGGAGGGACGGATTCAGTACTTC	TRBV20-1	TRBJ2-4	few	NA